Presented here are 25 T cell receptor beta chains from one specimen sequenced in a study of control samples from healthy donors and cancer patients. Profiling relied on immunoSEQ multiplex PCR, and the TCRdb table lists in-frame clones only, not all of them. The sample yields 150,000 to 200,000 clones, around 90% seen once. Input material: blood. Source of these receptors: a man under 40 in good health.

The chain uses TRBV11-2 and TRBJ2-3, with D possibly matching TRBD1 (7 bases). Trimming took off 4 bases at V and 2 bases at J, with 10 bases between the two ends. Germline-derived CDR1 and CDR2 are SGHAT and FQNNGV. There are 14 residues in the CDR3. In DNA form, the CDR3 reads TGTGCCAGCAGCTCCAGGGGGGACACAGATACGCAGTATTTT. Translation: CASSSRGDTDTQYF.

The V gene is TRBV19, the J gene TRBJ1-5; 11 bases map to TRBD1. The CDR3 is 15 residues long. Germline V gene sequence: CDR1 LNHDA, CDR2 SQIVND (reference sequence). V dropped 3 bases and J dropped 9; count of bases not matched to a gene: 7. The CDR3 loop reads CASSIGDRGSGPQHF. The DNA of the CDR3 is TGTGCCAGTAGTATTGGGGACAGGGGGTCGGGGCCCCAGCATTTT. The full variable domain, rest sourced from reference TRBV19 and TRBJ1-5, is DGGITQSPKYLFRKEGQNVTLSCEQNLNHDAMYWYRQDPGQGLRLIYYSQIVNDFQKGDIAEGYSVSREKKESFPLTVTSAQKNPTAFYLCASSIGDRGSGPQHFGDGTRLSIL.

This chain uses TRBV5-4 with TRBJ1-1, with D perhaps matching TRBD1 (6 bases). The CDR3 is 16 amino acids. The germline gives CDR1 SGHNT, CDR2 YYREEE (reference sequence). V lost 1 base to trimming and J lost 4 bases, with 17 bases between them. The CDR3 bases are TGTGCCAGCAGCTTGCCGACCGGGACAATGGCCACTGAAGCTTTCTTT. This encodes CASSLPTGTMATEAFF.

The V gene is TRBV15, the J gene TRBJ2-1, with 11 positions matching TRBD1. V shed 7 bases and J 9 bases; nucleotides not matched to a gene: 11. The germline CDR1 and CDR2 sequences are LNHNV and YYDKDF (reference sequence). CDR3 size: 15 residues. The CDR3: CATTVGTGGTSEQFF. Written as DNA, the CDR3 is TGTGCCACCACCGTGGGGACAGGGGGGACAAGTGAGCAGTTCTTC. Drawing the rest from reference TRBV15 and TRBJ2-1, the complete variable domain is DAMVIQNPRYQVTQFGKPVTLSCSQTLNHNVMYWYQQKSSQAPKLLFHYYDKDFNNEADTPDNFQSRRPNTSFCFLDIRSPGLGDTAMYLCATTVGTGGTSEQFFGPGTRLTVL.

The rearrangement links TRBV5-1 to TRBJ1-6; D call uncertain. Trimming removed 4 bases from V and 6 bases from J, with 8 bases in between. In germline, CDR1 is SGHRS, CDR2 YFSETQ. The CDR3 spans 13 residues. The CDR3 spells CASSVDPNSPLHF. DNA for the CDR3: TGCGCCAGCAGCGTCGATCCTAATTCACCCCTCCACTTT.

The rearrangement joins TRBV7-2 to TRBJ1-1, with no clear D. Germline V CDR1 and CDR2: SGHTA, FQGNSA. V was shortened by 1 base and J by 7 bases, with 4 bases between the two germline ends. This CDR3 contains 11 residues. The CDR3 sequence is CASSLGIEAFF. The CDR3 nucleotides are TGTGCCAGCAGCTTAGGGATTGAAGCTTTCTTT.

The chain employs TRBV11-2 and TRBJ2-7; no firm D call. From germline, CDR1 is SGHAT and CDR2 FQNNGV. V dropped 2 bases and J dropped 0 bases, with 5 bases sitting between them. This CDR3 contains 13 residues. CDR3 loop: CASSLSPSYEQYF. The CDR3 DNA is TGTGCCAGCAGCTTATCCCCCTCCTACGAGCAGTACTTC.

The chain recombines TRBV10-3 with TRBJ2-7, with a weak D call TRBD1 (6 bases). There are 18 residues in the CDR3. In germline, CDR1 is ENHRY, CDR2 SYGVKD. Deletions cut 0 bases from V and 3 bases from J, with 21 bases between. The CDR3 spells CAISESGSGGQFNYEQYF. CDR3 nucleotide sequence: TGTGCCATCAGTGAGTCGGGTTCTGGTGGACAGTTCAACTACGAGCAGTACTTC.

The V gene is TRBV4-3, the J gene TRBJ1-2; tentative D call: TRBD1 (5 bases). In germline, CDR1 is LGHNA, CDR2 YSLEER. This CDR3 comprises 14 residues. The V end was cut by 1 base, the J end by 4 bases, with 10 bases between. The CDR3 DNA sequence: TGCGCCAGCAGCCAAGGGGACGGAATCTATGGCTACACCTTC. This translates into CASSQGDGIYGYTF.

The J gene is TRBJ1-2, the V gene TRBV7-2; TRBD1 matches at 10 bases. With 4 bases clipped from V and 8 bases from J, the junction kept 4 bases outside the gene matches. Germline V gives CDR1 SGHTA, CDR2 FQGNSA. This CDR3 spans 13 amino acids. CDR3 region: CASSSPTGGGYTF. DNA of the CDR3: TGTGCCAGCAGCTCACCGACAGGGGGCGGCTACACCTTC.

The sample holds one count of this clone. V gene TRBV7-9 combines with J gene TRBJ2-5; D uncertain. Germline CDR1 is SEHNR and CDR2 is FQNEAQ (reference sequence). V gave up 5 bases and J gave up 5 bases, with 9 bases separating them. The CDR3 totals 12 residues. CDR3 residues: CASSRLGETQYF. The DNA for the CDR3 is TGTGCCAGCAGCCGATTGGGGGAGACCCAGTACTTC.

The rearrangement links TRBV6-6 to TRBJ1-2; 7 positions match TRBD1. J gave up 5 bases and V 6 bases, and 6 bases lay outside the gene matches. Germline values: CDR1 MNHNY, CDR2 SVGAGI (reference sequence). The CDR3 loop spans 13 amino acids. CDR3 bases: TGTGCCAGCAGCCTATCAGGGGGATATGGCTACACCTTC. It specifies CASSLSGGYGYTF.

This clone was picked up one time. DNA for the CDR3: TGTGCCAGCAGTTACCGCCAGGTCAATCAGCCCCAGCATTTT. Its translation: CASSYRQVNQPQHF. V usage is TRBV6-2 or TRBV6-3 and J usage is TRBJ1-5; D is undetermined. Germline values: CDR1 MNHEY, CDR2 SVGEGT. V was clipped by 2 bases and J by 3 bases, with 8 bases between them. CDR3 length: 14 amino acids.

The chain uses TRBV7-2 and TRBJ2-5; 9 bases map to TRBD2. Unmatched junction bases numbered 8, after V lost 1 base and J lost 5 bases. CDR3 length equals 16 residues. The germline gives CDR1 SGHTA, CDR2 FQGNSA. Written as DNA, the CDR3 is TGTGCCAGCAGCTTAGAAACGGCGGGGGGGACTGAGACCCAGTACTTC. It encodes CASSLETAGGTETQYF.

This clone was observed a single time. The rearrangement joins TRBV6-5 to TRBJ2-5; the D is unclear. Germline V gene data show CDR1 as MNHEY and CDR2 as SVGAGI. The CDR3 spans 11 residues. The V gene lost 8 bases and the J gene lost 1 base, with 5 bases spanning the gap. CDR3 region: CASAFQETQYF. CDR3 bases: TGTGCCAGCGCCTTCCAAGAGACCCAGTACTTC.

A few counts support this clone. CDR3 in amino acids: CASSPGRHTEAFF. Here the CDR3 DNA reads TGTGCCAGTAGTCCAGGGAGGCACACTGAAGCTTTCTTT. This sequence joins TRBV19 and TRBJ1-1; D possibly corresponds to TRBD1 (5 bases). The V end lost 5 bases, the J end lost 3 bases, and 10 bases lay between the germline ends. Per the germline V gene, CDR1 is LNHDA and CDR2 is SQIVND (reference sequence). The CDR3 consists of 13 residues.

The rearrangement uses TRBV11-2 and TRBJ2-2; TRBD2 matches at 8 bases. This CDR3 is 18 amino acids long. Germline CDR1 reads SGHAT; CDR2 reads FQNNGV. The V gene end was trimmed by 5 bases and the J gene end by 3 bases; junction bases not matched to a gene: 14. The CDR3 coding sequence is TGTGCCAGCAGCCCCGGCAGCGGGAGCACTCTATACACCGGGGAGCTGTTTTTT. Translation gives CASSPGSGSTLYTGELFF.

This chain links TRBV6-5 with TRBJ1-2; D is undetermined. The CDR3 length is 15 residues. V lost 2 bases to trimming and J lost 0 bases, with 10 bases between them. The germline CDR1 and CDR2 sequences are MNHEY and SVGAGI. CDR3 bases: TGTGCCAGCAGTTACGCCCTCGCACCTAACTATGGCTACACCTTC. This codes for CASSYALAPNYGYTF.

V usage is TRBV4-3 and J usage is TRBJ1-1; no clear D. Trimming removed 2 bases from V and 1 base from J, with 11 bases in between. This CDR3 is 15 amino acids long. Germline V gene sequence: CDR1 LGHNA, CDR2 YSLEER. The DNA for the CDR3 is TGCGCCAGCAGCCAATCGTGGGAGGGGAACACTGAAGCTTTCTTT. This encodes CASSQSWEGNTEAFF.

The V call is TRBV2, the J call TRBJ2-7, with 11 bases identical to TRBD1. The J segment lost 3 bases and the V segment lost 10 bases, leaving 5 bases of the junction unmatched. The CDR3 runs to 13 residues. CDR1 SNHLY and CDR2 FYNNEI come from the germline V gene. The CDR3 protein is CAIRTGGIYEQYF. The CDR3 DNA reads TGTGCCATCCGGACAGGGGGCATCTACGAGCAGTACTTC.

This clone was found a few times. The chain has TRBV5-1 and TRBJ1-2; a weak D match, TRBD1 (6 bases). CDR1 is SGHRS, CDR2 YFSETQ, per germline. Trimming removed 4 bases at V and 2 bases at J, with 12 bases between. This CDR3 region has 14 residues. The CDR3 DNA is TGCGCCAGCAGCGCCGGACAGACCAACTATGGCTACACCTTC. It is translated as CASSAGQTNYGYTF.

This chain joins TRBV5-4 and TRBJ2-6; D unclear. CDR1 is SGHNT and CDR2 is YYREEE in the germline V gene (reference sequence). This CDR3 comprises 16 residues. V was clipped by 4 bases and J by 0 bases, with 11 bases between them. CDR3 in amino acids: CASSLRTDSGANVLTF. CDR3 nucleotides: TGTGCCAGCAGCCTACGGACGGACTCTGGGGCCAACGTCCTGACTTTC.

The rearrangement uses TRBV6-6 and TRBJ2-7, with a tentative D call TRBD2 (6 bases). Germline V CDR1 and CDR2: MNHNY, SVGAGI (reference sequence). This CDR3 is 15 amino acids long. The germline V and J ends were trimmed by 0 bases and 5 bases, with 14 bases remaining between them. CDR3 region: CASSYSAGLAHEQYF. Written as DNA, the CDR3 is TGTGCCAGCAGTTACTCCGCGGGGCTAGCCCACGAGCAGTACTTC.

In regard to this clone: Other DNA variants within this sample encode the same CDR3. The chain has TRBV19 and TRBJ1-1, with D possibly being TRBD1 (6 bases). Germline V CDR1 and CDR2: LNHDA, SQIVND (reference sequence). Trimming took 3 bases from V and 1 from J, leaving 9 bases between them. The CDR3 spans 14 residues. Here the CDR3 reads CASSIGTSNTEAFF. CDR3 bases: TGTGCCAGTAGTATCGGGACATCGAACACTGAAGCTTTCTTT.

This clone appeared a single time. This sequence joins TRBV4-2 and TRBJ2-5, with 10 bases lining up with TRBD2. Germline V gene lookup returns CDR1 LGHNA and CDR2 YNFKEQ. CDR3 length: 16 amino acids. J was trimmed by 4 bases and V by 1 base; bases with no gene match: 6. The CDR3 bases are TGTGCCAGCAGCCAAGTAGCGGGGGGTACCCCAGAGACCCAGTACTTC. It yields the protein CASSQVAGGTPETQYF.